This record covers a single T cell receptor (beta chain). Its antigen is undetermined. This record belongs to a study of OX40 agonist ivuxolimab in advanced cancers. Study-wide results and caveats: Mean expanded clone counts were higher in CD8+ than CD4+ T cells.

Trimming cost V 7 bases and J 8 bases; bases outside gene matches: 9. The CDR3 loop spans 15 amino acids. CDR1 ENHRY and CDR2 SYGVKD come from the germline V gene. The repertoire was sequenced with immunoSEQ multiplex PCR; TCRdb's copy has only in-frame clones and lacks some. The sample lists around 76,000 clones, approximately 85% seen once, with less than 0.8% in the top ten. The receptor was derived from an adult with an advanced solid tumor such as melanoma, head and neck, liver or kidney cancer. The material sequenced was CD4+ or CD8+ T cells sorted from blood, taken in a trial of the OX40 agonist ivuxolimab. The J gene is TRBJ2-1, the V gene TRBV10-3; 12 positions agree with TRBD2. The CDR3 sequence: CAITASGGASDEQFF. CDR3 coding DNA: TGTGCCATCACCGCTAGCGGGGGGGCATCCGATGAGCAGTTCTTC.